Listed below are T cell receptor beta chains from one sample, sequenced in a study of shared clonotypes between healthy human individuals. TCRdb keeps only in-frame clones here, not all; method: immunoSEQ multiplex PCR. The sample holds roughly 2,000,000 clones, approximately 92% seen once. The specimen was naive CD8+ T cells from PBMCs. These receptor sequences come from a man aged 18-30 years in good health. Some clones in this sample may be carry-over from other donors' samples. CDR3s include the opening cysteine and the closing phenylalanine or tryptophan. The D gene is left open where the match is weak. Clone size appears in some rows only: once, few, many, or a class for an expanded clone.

CDR3: CASSSQGGTDTQYF; DNA: TGCGCCAGCAGTTCTCAGGGGGGCACAGATACGCAGTATTTT; size: .; D: TRBD1; V: TRBV10-2; J: TRBJ2-3
CDR3: CASSLTGAPEQYF; DNA: TGTGCCAGCAGCTTAACAGGGGCTCCCGAGCAGTACTTC; size: .; D: TRBD1; V: TRBV11-2; J: TRBJ2-7
CDR3: CASSLIAGSAIEQFF; DNA: TGTGCCAGCAGTTTAATTGCGGGATCGGCAATCGAGCAGTTCTTC; size: .; D: .; V: TRBV27; J: TRBJ2-1
CDR3: CASSLTSGYEQYF; DNA: TGTGCCAGCAGCCTAACTAGCGGCTACGAGCAGTACTTC; size: .; D: TRBD2; V: TRBV7-9; J: TRBJ2-7
CDR3: CASSSGLGSTDTQYF; DNA: TGTGCCAGCAGCTCCGGATTGGGTTCCACAGATACGCAGTATTTT; size: .; D: .; V: TRBV6-5; J: TRBJ2-3
CDR3: CSVEDPIGLAGSDTQYF; DNA: TGCAGCGTTGAAGATCCTATAGGACTAGCGGGATCAGATACGCAGTATTTT; size: .; D: TRBD2; V: TRBV29-1; J: TRBJ2-3
CDR3: CATRETGDSNQPQHF; DNA: TGTGCCACCAGGGAGACAGGGGATAGCAATCAGCCCCAGCATTTT; size: .; D: TRBD1; V: TRBV15; J: TRBJ1-5
CDR3: CASSGGPRTGHQETQYF; DNA: TGTGCCAGCAGCGGAGGACCCCGGACAGGGCACCAAGAGACCCAGTACTTC; size: .; D: TRBD1; V: TRBV9; J: TRBJ2-5
CDR3: CASSQVTRSNQPQHF; DNA: TGCGCCAGCAGCCAAGTGACGAGAAGCAATCAGCCCCAGCATTTT; size: .; D: .; V: TRBV4-1; J: TRBJ1-5
CDR3: CASSLGSTGSYNEQFF; DNA: TGCGCCAGCAGCTTGGGGTCTACCGGCTCCTACAATGAGCAGTTCTTC; size: .; D: .; V: TRBV5-1; J: TRBJ2-1
CDR3: CASTDSRKNTEAFF; DNA: TGTGCCAGCACCGATAGTAGGAAGAACACTGAAGCTTTCTTT; size: .; D: .; V: TRBV7-9; J: TRBJ1-1
CDR3: CASSFGTGVGRYGYTF; DNA: TGTGCCAGCAGCTTCGGGACAGGCGTAGGCCGTTATGGCTACACCTTC; size: .; D: TRBD1; V: TRBV7-9; J: TRBJ1-2
CDR3: CASRSAGQSTDTQYF; DNA: TGTGCCAGCAGATCAGCCGGACAGAGCACAGATACGCAGTATTTT; size: once; D: .; V: TRBV7-9; J: TRBJ2-3
CDR3: CATRPSREERTNEKLFF; DNA: TGTGCCACGCGACCAAGTAGGGAAGAGCGAACTAATGAAAAACTGTTTTTT; size: .; D: .; V: TRBV7-9; J: TRBJ1-4
CDR3: CSVEESGLYTDTQYF; DNA: TGCAGCGTTGAAGAAAGCGGGCTCTACACAGATACGCAGTATTTT; size: .; D: .; V: TRBV29-1; J: TRBJ2-3
CDR3: CASSPTSGRAARETQYF; DNA: TGTGCCAGCAGCCCGACTAGCGGGAGGGCAGCGAGGGAGACCCAGTACTTC; size: once; D: TRBD2; V: TRBV5-6; J: TRBJ2-5
CDR3: CASSVTGYYGYTF; DNA: TGTGCCAGCAGCGTTACAGGGTACTATGGCTACACCTTC; size: .; D: .; V: TRBV9; J: TRBJ1-2
CDR3: CASSPRTSGSLFSEQFF; DNA: TGCGCCAGCAGCCCCAGGACTAGCGGGAGTTTGTTTAGTGAGCAGTTCTTC; size: .; D: TRBD2; V: TRBV4-1; J: TRBJ2-1
CDR3: CASTPGGTGFYEQYF; DNA: TGTGCCAGCACCCCGGGCGGGACAGGGTTCTACGAGCAGTACTTC; size: .; D: TRBD1; V: TRBV28; J: TRBJ2-7